This TCR beta chain was recovered during a study of blood T cell repertoires in COVID-19 (TCRdb year 2020). Describing the broader study: Samples from collaborators originated in the United States, Italy and Spain and spanned both the acute and convalescent phases of COVID-19. The material from the prospective study consisted of cDNA or gDNA derived from T cells, B-cell-depleted T cells, or PBMCs. The dataset comprised deeply sampled blood TCRbeta repertoires from subjects exposed to, actively infected with, or recovered from COVID-19. The repertoires were released in a freely available public database intended as a resource for research on the immune response to SARS-CoV-2. Samples came from the ongoing ImmuneRACE study (first 160 participants) plus 1,254 subjects from 6 global collaborators. Nearly every sample came with metadata listing a de-identified subject ID, COVID-19 status, age in years and sex. Where HLA class I and class II types were available, the types were taken from metadata supplied by the sample provider, not from assay-based typing. General study outcomes and caveats: The quantity of clinical and demographic metadata differed by source and by participant and was supplied without curation.

In Seattle, one collaborating source enrolled patients while the infection was active and tracked those patients longitudinally over the course of disease. Collaborating institutions collected whole blood in K2EDTA tubes following their own protocols. Collaborator samples were shipped for TCRbeta analysis as frozen whole blood, isolated PBMCs, or DNA extracted from either sample type. The immunoSEQ Assay, a bias-controlled multiplex PCR, was used to amplify TCRbeta CDR3 regions from genomic DNA. The original methods were these. Within the assay, amplification of reference gene primers was used to estimate how many nucleated cells each sample contained. To quantify the absolute abundance of each unique TCRbeta CDR3 rearrangement, sequence reads were collapsed and filtered. For each sample, productive Simpson clonality was calculated by taking the square root of Simpson's diversity index across productive rearrangements. This is the immuneACCESS table as TCRdb keeps it, with only in-frame sequences that have V and J called. A part of the clones is gone; compared with another copy, unresolved V genes explain less than half, and the rest is unexplained. V and J calls and clone size are given by that table; D and trimming were obtained from the DNA. Counted in this sample were about 170,000 clones; around four fifths of them appeared once. Clones ranked in the top ten supply 6.5% to 9.5% of the sample.

About this clone itself: Its antigen specificity is not known. Base qualities are not recorded, but no much larger clone differs from it by a single base.

The germline V gene (reference sequence) gives CDR1 as LGHDT and CDR2 as YNNKEL. From the cysteine up to the phenylalanine, the CDR3 has a length of 12 residues. This entry keeps only the CDR3 DNA: 36 bases, framed from base 1. In this chain, TRBV3-1 (or the pseudogene TRBV3-2) is recombined with TRBJ2-3; TRBD2 is a weak D gene call, 7 bases matching. The TCR comes from a woman of 80 years or more with COVID-19, enrolled during active disease. Material: peripheral blood. The CDR3 reads CAAGASTDTQYF. The base sequence is TGTGCTGCGGGGGCTAGCACAGATACGCAGTATTTT.